This T cell receptor beta chain was sequenced for a study of blood T cell repertoires in COVID-19. About the study: COVID-19 samples, acute and convalescent, were from the United States, Italy and Spain. T cells, B-cell-depleted T cells, or PBMCs supplied cDNA or gDNA.

Authors' analysis steps: How many nucleated cells were present was estimated from reference gene primer amplification. Data came from immunoSEQ multiplex PCR; TCRdb stores just in-frame clones and leaves some out. The V and J calls and clone size were taken over from that table, and D and trimming were inferred from the DNA. Here the sample spans some 120,000 clones, around 87% being singletons. CDR1 is SNHLY and CDR2 is FYNNEI in the germline V gene. V shed 4 bases and J shed 1 base, with 14 bases lying between them. This CDR3 contains 16 residues. This receptor was taken from a woman aged 60-70 years with acute or convalescent COVID-19. This chain links TRBV2 with TRBJ1-5; perhaps TRBD1 as D (6 bases). Sequences were obtained from peripheral blood. The CDR3 reads CASSGEAGTSNQPQHF. The CDR3, as DNA: TGTGCCAGCAGTGGGGAAGCAGGGACAAGCAATCAGCCCCAGCATTTT. Looking up the rest from reference TRBV2 and TRBJ1-5 gives the full variable domain: EPEVTQTPSHQVTQMGQEVILRCVPISNHLYFYWYRQILGQKVEFLVSFYNNEISEKSEIFDDQFSVERPDGSNFTLKIRSTKLEDSAMYFCASSGEAGTSNQPQHFGDGTRLSIL.